The 27 T cell receptor beta chains below come from one sample, sequenced in a study of cytomegalovirus exposure and HLA in healthy donors. PCR primers comprised 60 Vbeta and 13 Jbeta primers. Assay: immunoSEQ multiplex PCR; the TCRdb copy retains only in-frame clones and omits some. Here the sample spans roughly 180,000 clones, around 82% being singletons. The sequencing input was PBMCs. These receptor sequences come from a woman aged 25 to 39 in good health and CMV-seropositive.

This chain joins TRBV4-2 and TRBJ1-1, with D uncertain. CDR1 is LGHNA, CDR2 YNFKEQ, per germline. This CDR3 region has 14 residues. The V end lost 0 bases, the J end lost 3 bases, and 8 bases lay between the germline ends. The CDR3 DNA reads as TGTGCCAGCAGCCAAGACGGCGGAGACACTGAAGCTTTCTTT. Its translation: CASSQDGGDTEAFF.

This clone has a handful of counts. This chain joins TRBV4-3 and TRBJ2-3, with TRBD2 as a possible D gene (7 bases). The CDR3 consists of 17 residues. V was clipped by 1 base and J by 0 bases, with 14 bases between them. Germline-derived CDR1 and CDR2 are LGHNA and YSLEER. CDR3 coding DNA: TGCGCCAGCAGCCAAGGAGGGGGGGCCGGAAGCACAGATACGCAGTATTTT. It translates to CASSQGGGAGSTDTQYF.

The CDR3 coding sequence is TGTGCCAGCTCACCACCGACAGCTGGCTACACCTTC. This translates into CASSPPTAGYTF. The chain has TRBV18 and TRBJ1-2; TRBD1 might be the D (5 bases). This CDR3 contains 12 residues. Germline V gene data show CDR1 as KGHSH and CDR2 as LQKENI. The V gene lost 0 bases and the J gene lost 7 bases, with 6 bases spanning the gap. Filled out from reference TRBV18 and TRBJ1-2, the complete variable domain reads NAGVMQNPRHLVRRRGQEARLRCSPMKGHSHVYWYRQLPEEGLKFMVYLQKENIIDESGMPKERFSAEFPKEGPSILRIQQVVRGDSAAYFCASSPPTAGYTFGSGTRLTVV.

The genes are TRBV27 and TRBJ2-1; the D gene is possibly TRBD2 (6 bases). Germline V gives CDR1 MNHEY, CDR2 SMNVEV (reference sequence). The CDR3 is 15 amino acids. Trimming left V 4 bases short and J 0 bases short, with 10 bases between. CDR3 amino acids: CASSSWGLSYNEQFF. In DNA, the CDR3 is TGTGCCAGCAGTTCGTGGGGACTCTCCTACAATGAGCAGTTCTTC.

This clone turned up a few times. The rearrangement uses TRBV27 and TRBJ1-6, with D uncertain. Germline CDR1 reads MNHEY; CDR2 reads SMNVEV (reference sequence). Trimming left V 2 bases short and J 0 bases short, with 8 bases between. The CDR3 sequence is 16 residues long. DNA for the CDR3: TGTGCCAGCAGTTTAACGGCAGGCTCCTATAATTCACCCCTCCACTTT. This sequence encodes CASSLTAGSYNSPLHF.

The gene calls are TRBV5-8 and TRBJ1-5; no reliable D call. With 0 bases removed from V and 0 bases from J, the gap between germline ends came to 10 bases. This CDR3 has 16 residues. CDR1 and CDR2 from the germline V gene are SGHTS and YDEGEE. CDR3 in DNA: TGTGCCAGCAGCTTGGCCCTTCGCTATAGCAATCAGCCCCAGCATTTT. Encoded protein: CASSLALRYSNQPQHF.

A few counts support this clone. DNA of the CDR3: TGTGCCAGCAGCTCTGAGTGGGATACGCAGTATTTT. This translates into CASSSEWDTQYF. The rearrangement joins TRBV5-6 to TRBJ2-3; D is unclear. From germline, CDR1 is SGHDT and CDR2 YYEEEE. CDR3 length equals 12 residues. Trimming removed 3 bases at V and 6 bases at J, with 8 bases between.

This clone was found a few times. The V call is TRBV7-2, the J call TRBJ2-3; TRBD2 aligns across 8 bases. The trim removed 6 bases at V and 4 bases at J, leaving 15 bases unmatched. The CDR3 totals 17 residues. In germline, CDR1 is SGHTA, CDR2 FQGNSA. CDR3 nucleotide sequence: TGTGCCAGCAGTTTCCTCAGCGCGGGGGGACGAGCAGATACGCAGTATTTT. As protein: CASSFLSAGGRADTQYF. Supplemented by reference TRBV7-2 and TRBJ2-3, the full variable domain reads GAGVSQSPSNKVTEKGKDVELRCDPISGHTALYWYRQSLGQGLEFLIYFQGNSAPDKSGLPSDRFSAERTGGSVSTLTIQRTQQEDSAVYLCASSFLSAGGRADTQYFGPGTRLTVL.

The rearrangement joins TRBV9 to TRBJ2-2; TRBD2 agrees at 11 bases. From germline, CDR1 is SGDLS and CDR2 YYNGEE. With V trimmed by 3 bases and J by 4 bases, 5 bases remained unmatched. The CDR3 loop spans 16 amino acids. The CDR3 spells CASSATGTSGTGELFF. The CDR3 region has the DNA TGTGCCAGCAGCGCAACCGGGACTAGCGGCACCGGGGAGCTGTTTTTT.

J is TRBJ2-5 and V is TRBV4-1, with 8 bases aligning to TRBD2. The DNA end is a closer match to TRBJ2-7, so the J assignment may be wrong. CDR1 is MGHRA and CDR2 is YSYEKL in the germline V gene. CDR3 length: 17 amino acids. CDR3 region: CASSQDRDSGVSYEQYF. For the CDR3, the DNA is TGCGCCAGCAGCCAAGATCGGGATAGCGGGGTTTCCTACGAGCAGTACTTC.

This clone occurred a few times. The chain employs TRBV28 and TRBJ2-1; 9 bases are a match to TRBD1. The V gene's germline CDR1 is MDHEN and CDR2 SYDVKM. The CDR3 has 15 amino acids. The V segment lost 8 bases and the J segment 9 bases; nucleotides outside the gene matches: 14. DNA of the CDR3: TGTGCCAGCTACCGCCGGACAGGGGATGGAGGTGAGCAGTTCTTC. Its translation: CASYRRTGDGGEQFF.

The table lists this clone with a few counts. V usage is TRBV4-3 and J usage is TRBJ2-1; D perhaps matches TRBD2 (6 bases). This CDR3 has 17 amino acids. CDR1 and CDR2 (germline): LGHNA, YSLEER. V was shortened by 5 bases and J by 6 bases, with 23 bases between the two germline ends. The CDR3 sequence is CASSERGPGLSLNEQFF. CDR3 in DNA: TGCGCCAGCAGCGAAAGGGGCCCGGGACTCAGCCTCAATGAGCAGTTCTTC.

This clone was detected only a few times. V is TRBV19 and J is TRBJ1-5; 7 bases map to TRBD1. Germline CDR1 LNHDA, CDR2 SQIVND (reference sequence). V shed 3 bases, J shed 2 bases, and the junction held 4 bases outside the gene matches. The CDR3 runs 15 residues. The CDR3 loop reads CASSIHRGGNQPQHF. CDR3 DNA: TGTGCCAGTAGTATCCACAGGGGTGGCAATCAGCCCCAGCATTTT.

This sequence joins TRBV5-1 and TRBJ1-4; 9 nucleotides align to TRBD1. This CDR3 has 16 amino acids. V lost 0 bases, J lost 0 bases, and 0 bases stayed unmatched. Germline values: CDR1 SGHRS, CDR2 YFSETQ. The CDR3 DNA reads as TGCGCCAGCAGCTTGGGGACAGGGGCAACTAATGAAAAACTGTTTTTT. Protein: CASSLGTGATNEKLFF.

The rearrangement uses TRBV7-2 and TRBJ2-3; D possibly corresponds to TRBD2 (6 bases). The CDR3 totals 15 residues. The V and J ends lost 2 bases and 1 base respectively, with 10 bases between them. From germline, CDR1 is SGHTA and CDR2 FQGNSA. The CDR3 DNA sequence: TGTGCCAGCAGCTTACGCGGGACTGGCACAGATACGCAGTATTTT. This translates into CASSLRGTGTDTQYF.

This sequence joins TRBV7-2 and TRBJ2-2; TRBD2 matches at 11 bases. The junction had 5 bases not matched to a gene; V was cut back by 2 bases and J by 6 bases. CDR1 SGHTA and CDR2 FQGNSA come from the germline V gene. CDR3 length: 16 amino acids. Written as DNA, the CDR3 is TGTGCCAGCAGCTTAATGACTAGCGGGGTGCCCGGGGAGCTGTTTTTT. Translation: CASSLMTSGVPGELFF. The complete variable domain, with remaining parts taken from reference TRBV7-2 and TRBJ2-2, reads GAGVSQSPSNKVTEKGKDVELRCDPISGHTALYWYRQSLGQGLEFLIYFQGNSAPDKSGLPSDRFSAERTGGSVSTLTIQRTQQEDSAVYLCASSLMTSGVPGELFFGEGSRLTVL.

J is TRBJ1-2 and V is TRBV10-3; TRBD1 agrees at 7 bases. The CDR3 contains 15 residues. V lost 6 bases and J lost 5; bases outside the gene matches: 12. The V gene's germline CDR1 is ENHRY and CDR2 SYGVKD. This CDR3 is CAIREPGQVVYGYTF. The CDR3 region has the DNA TGTGCCATCAGGGAACCCGGACAGGTTGTTTATGGCTACACCTTC.

The V call is TRBV19, the J call TRBJ2-1; 8 bases agree with TRBD2. Trimming cost V 9 bases and J 7 bases; bases outside gene matches: 8. This CDR3 comprises 13 residues. Looked up from germline, CDR1 is LNHDA and CDR2 is SQIVND (reference sequence). This chain's CDR3 is CASRRGVRNEQFF. The DNA of the CDR3 is TGTGCCAGCCGGCGGGGGGTGAGGAATGAGCAGTTCTTC.

This clone was found once. The V and J genes are TRBV28 and TRBJ2-1, with TRBD2 matching over 10 bases. Germline assignment: CDR1 MDHEN and CDR2 SYDVKM. V was clipped by 6 bases and J by 7 bases; unmatched bases: 6. The CDR3 is made up of 14 amino acids. DNA of the CDR3: TGTGCCAGCAGATCTCCGACTAGCGGGAATGAGCAGTTCTTC. Protein sequence: CASRSPTSGNEQFF.

The CDR3 sequence is CASNGGLMEYNSPLHF. CDR3 nucleotide sequence: TGTGCCAGCAACGGGGGACTGATGGAGTATAATTCACCCCTCCACTTT. V is TRBV28 and J is TRBJ1-6, with D possibly TRBD1 on 5 matching bases. The CDR3 is 16 residues long. V was shortened by 7 bases and J by 4 bases, with 17 bases between the two germline ends. CDR1 is MDHEN, CDR2 SYDVKM, per germline.

The gene calls are TRBV7-2 and TRBJ1-5; D not certain. Germline V gives CDR1 SGHTA, CDR2 FQGNSA. The V gene lost 5 bases and the J gene lost 0 bases, with 20 bases spanning the gap. CDR3 length: 18 residues. This CDR3 reads CASSPGWGGLSSNQPQHF. The CDR3 nucleotides read TGTGCCAGCAGCCCCGGATGGGGAGGGCTATCTAGCAATCAGCCCCAGCATTTT.

This chain uses TRBV4-1 with TRBJ2-1, with D possibly TRBD2 on 6 matching bases. Trimming took 2 bases from V and 7 from J, leaving 9 bases between them. The CDR3 has 13 amino acids. CDR1 and CDR2 (germline): MGHRA, YSYEKL. CDR3 nucleotide sequence: TGCGCCAGCAGCCAAACGGGAGTGAATGAGCAGTTCTTC. Protein: CASSQTGVNEQFF.

V and J are TRBV27 and TRBJ1-2; no definite D call. V dropped 5 bases and J dropped 4 bases, with 11 bases sitting between them. The length of the CDR3 is 13 residues. CDR1 is MNHEY, CDR2 SMNVEV, per germline (reference sequence). This chain's CDR3 is CASSPTRGYGYTF. The CDR3 region has the DNA TGTGCCAGCAGTCCCACGAGAGGCTATGGCTACACCTTC.

This clone was seen only a few times. In DNA form, the CDR3 reads TGTGCCAGCAGTACCCAGGTACAAGAGACCCAGTACTTC. This sequence encodes CASSTQVQETQYF. V is TRBV6-5 and J is TRBJ2-5; D is unclear. This CDR3 has 13 amino acids. Germline CDR1 is MNHEY and CDR2 is SVGAGI. V was pared by 5 bases and J by 2 bases, with 9 bases between.

V gene TRBV9 combines with J gene TRBJ1-4; no clear D gene. The CDR3 totals 16 residues. Deletions cut 4 bases from V and 2 bases from J, with 15 bases between. Germline-derived CDR1 and CDR2 are SGDLS and YYNGEE. The CDR3 sequence is CASSPRTFPTNEKLFF. The CDR3, as DNA: TGTGCCAGCAGCCCCCGAACATTCCCCACTAATGAAAAACTGTTTTTT.

V usage is TRBV4-2 and J usage is TRBJ2-7, with a tentative D call TRBD1 (5 bases). V lost 1 base and J lost 6, with 16 bases in between. Germline V gene data show CDR1 as LGHNA and CDR2 as YNFKEQ. The CDR3 extends over 15 amino acids. Here the CDR3 DNA reads TGTGCCAGCAGCCAAGGTTCGCAGGGAAGGCTCGAGCAGTACTTC. It yields the protein CASSQGSQGRLEQYF.

J is TRBJ2-7 and V is TRBV15; 14 bases match TRBD2. The J segment lost 7 bases and the V segment lost 3 bases, leaving 5 bases of the junction unmatched. The CDR3 sequence is 15 residues long. Looked up from germline, CDR1 is LNHNV and CDR2 is YYDKDF (reference sequence). The CDR3 nucleotides read TGTGCCACCAGCAGCTCAGGACTAGCGGGGGGTGAGCAGTACTTC. Translation: CATSSSGLAGGEQYF.